This TCR beta chain appears in the sequencing data of a study of blood T cell repertoires in COVID-19. Study context: COVID-19 samples, acute and convalescent, were from the United States, Italy and Spain. In each case, the material was cDNA or gDNA derived from T cells, B-cell-depleted T cells, or PBMCs.

Study processing details: The authors estimated nucleated cell counts from reference gene primer amplification. Sequencing was performed with immunoSEQ multiplex PCR; in TCRdb, only in-frame clones are kept and a portion is missing. V and J calls and clone size are copied from that table; D and trimming were computed from the DNA. The table lists about 57,000 clones, 75% to 90% of them singletons. The germline CDR1 and CDR2 sequences are SGHAT and FQNNGV. The CDR3 spans 14 residues. With 5 bases removed from V and 5 bases from J, the gap between germline ends came to 16 bases. Seattle's enrolled individuals joined amid active infection and were then monitored longitudinally.

The clonotype was recovered from a woman aged 80 or over with COVID-19, enrolled during active disease. The sequenced sample was peripheral blood. V and J are TRBV11-2 and TRBJ2-7, with D possibly being TRBD2 (5 bases). CDR3 amino acids: CASSGRDVLDEQYF. The DNA for the CDR3 is TGTGCCAGCAGCGGGAGAGATGTCCTGGACGAGCAGTACTTC.